This T cell receptor (beta chain) was found in a study of tumor and adjacent non-tumor tissue in lung cancer. Study as a whole: Samples averaged approximately 3.9 million productive TCRbeta reads each. The study's findings and limits: Top 100 clones took a larger repertoire share in normal lung.

The library came from three nested PCR rounds adapted from ARM-PCR protocols. MiXCR, run by TCRdb on the multiplex PCR reads, gives a single entry per CDR3 protein. The sample lists some 80,000 distinct CDR3 sequences, less than 85% occurring once. The template was RNA from unsorted bulk tissue. More than 3 cm separated this lung sample from the edge of the tumor. There are 15 residues in the CDR3. The germline CDR1 and CDR2 sequences are SGHNT and YENEEA. To note about this clonotype: The antigen remains undetermined. The germline gene is not matched at one end of the junction; a read error may be the cause.

The sample was distant non-tumor lung tissue. The sequence was obtained from a man between 65 and 85 years old with non-small cell lung cancer. V is TRBV11-3 and J is TRBJ2-3, with 7 bases identical to TRBD1. CDR3 protein: CASSQRQGATDKQYF. The CDR3 coding sequence is TGTGCCAGCAGCCAAAGACAGGGAGCAACAGATAAGCAGTATTTT.